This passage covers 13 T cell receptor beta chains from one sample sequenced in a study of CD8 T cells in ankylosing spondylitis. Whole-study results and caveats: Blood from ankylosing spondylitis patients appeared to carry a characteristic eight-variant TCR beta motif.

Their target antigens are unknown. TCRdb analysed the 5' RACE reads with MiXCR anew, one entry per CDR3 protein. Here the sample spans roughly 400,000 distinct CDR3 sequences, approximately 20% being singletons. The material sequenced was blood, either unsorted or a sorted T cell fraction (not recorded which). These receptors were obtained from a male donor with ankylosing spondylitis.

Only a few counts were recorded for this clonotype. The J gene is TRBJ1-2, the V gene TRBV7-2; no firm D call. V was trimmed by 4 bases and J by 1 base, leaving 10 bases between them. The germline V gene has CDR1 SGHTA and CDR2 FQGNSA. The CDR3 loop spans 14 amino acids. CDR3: CASSSFDVNYGYTF. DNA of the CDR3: TGTGCCAGCAGCTCCTTTGACGTTAACTATGGCTACACCTTC.

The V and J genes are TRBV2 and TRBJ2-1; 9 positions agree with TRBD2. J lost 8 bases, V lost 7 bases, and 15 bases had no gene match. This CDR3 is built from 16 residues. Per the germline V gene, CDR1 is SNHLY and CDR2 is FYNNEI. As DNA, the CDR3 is TGTGCCAGCAAGGGGGGACTAGCAGGATTTGTAGATGAGCAGTTCTTC. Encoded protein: CASKGGLAGFVDEQFF.

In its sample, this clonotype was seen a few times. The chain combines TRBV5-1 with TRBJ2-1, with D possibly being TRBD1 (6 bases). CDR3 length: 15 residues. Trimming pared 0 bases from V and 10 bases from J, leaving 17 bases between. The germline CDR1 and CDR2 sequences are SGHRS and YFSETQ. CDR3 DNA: TGCGCCAGCAGCTTGGCCGTGTTACAGGGTGGCGAGCAGTTCTTC. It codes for CASSLAVLQGGEQFF.

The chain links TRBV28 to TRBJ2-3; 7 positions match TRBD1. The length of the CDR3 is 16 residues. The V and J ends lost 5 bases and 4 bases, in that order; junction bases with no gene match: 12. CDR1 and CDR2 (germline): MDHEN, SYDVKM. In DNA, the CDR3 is TGTGCCAGCAGTCCCCCGACAGGGATAATCTCAGATACGCAGTATTTT. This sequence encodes CASSPPTGIISDTQYF.

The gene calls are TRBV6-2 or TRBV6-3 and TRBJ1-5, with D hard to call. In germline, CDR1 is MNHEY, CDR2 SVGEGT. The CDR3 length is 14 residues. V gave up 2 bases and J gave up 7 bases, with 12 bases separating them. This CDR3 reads CASSYPAERQPQHF. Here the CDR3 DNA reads TGTGCCAGCAGTTACCCGGCGGAGCGGCAGCCCCAGCATTTT.

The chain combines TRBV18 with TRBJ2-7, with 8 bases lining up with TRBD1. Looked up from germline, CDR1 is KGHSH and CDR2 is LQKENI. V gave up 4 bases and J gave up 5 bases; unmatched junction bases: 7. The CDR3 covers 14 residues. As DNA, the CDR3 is TGTGCCAGCTCACGGGTTGACAGGGGCAACGAGCAGTACTTC. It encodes CASSRVDRGNEQYF.

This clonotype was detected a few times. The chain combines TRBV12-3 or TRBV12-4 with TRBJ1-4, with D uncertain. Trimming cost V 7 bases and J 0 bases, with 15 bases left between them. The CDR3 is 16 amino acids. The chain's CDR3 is CASTAADRATNEKLFF. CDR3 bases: TGTGCCAGCACCGCGGCAGACCGGGCAACTAATGAAAAACTGTTTTTT.

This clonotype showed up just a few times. The CDR3 DNA follows: TGTGCCAGCAGCCAACAGGACATTTCCTACGAGCAGTACTTC. Protein sequence: CASSQQDISYEQYF. The chain carries TRBV4-2 and TRBJ2-7; perhaps TRBD1 as D (5 bases). Trimming removed 2 bases from V and 1 base from J, with 9 bases in between. CDR1 is LGHNA and CDR2 is YNFKEQ in the germline V gene. The CDR3 totals 14 residues.

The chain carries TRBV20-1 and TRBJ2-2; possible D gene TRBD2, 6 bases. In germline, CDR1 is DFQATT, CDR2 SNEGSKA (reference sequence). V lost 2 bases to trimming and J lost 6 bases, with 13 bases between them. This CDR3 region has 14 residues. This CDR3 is CSARYAGSAGELFF. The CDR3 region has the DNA TGCAGTGCTAGATATGCGGGAAGCGCCGGGGAGCTGTTTTTT.

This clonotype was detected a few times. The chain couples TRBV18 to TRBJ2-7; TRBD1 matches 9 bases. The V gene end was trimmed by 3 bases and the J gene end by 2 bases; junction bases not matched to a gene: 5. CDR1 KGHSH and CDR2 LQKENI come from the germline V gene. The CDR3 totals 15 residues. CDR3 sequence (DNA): TGTGCCAGCTCACCTCGACAGGGGGACGCCTACGAGCAGTACTTC. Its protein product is CASSPRQGDAYEQYF.

The CDR3: CASSHTPGLTYEQYF. In nucleotides, the CDR3 is TGTGCCAGCAGTCATACCCCGGGACTGACCTACGAGCAGTACTTC. J is TRBJ2-7 and V is TRBV12-3 or TRBV12-4, with a tentative D call TRBD2 (6 bases). V lost 5 bases to trimming and J lost 2 bases, with 16 bases between them. CDR3 length equals 15 residues.

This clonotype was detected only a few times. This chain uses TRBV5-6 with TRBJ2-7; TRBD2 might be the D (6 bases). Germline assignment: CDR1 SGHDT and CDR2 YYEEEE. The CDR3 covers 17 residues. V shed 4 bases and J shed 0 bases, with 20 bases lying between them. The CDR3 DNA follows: TGTGCCAGCAGCATGGGTCCCGGGACTTCTACCTCCTACGAGCAGTACTTC. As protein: CASSMGPGTSTSYEQYF.

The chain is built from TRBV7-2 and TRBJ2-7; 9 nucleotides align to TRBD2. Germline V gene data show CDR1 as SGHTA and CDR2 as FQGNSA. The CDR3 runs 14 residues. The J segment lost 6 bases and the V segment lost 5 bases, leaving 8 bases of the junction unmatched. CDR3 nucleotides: TGTGCCAGCAGCCGGCCTATAGCGGGAGCCGAGCAGTACTTC. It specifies CASSRPIAGAEQYF.